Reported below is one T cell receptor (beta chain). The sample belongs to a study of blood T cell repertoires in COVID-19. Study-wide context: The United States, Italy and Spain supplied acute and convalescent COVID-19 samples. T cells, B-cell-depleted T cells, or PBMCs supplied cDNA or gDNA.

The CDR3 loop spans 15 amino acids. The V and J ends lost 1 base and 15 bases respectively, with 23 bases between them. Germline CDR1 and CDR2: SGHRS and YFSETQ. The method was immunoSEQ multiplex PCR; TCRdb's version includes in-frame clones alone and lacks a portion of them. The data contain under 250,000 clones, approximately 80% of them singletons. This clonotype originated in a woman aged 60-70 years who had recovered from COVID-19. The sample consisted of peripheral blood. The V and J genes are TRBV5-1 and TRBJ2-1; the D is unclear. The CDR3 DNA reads TGCGCCAGCAGCTTGTTGGCCCCCCCTGGTGCTGGCCTGTTCTTC. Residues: CASSLLAPPGAGLFF.